The clone carrying this T cell receptor beta chain was picked up a small number of times. Combining a sample-barcoded 5' primer with a J-beta primer mix, a second PCR ran for about 7 to 12 cycles. In TCRdb, the 5' RACE reads were re-called with MiXCR into one record per CDR3 protein. The sample includes around 1,500,000 distinct CDR3 sequences, about 40% of them seen just once. The CDR3 loop spans 20 amino acids. Germline V gene data show CDR1 as MNHNS and CDR2 as SASEGT. After removal of 6 bases from V and 0 bases from J, the junction contained 22 bases not matched to a gene. These data come from a study of blood T cells in healthy people across ages. Isolation recovered at least 6.5 million PBMCs from every sample.

This clonotype originated in a woman between 18 and 29 years old in good health. Source material: blood. V usage is TRBV6-1 and J usage is TRBJ2-7; 8 bases agree with TRBD2. The DNA of the CDR3 is TGTGCCAGCAGGCTGAAGCGACCCGGTCCTAGCGGGTGGGCCTCCTACGAGCAGTACTTC. Its translation: CASRLKRPGPSGWASYEQYF.